What follows describes a single T cell receptor (beta chain). Its specificity is not known. Peripheral blood, around 9.4 milliliters per donor, was collected. The germline CDR1 and CDR2 sequences are LGHDT and YNNKEL (reference sequence). The CDR3 is 16 residues long. Germline trimming cut 4 bases from V and 5 bases from J; bases unmatched to any gene: 9. This specimen belongs to a study of blood T cells in healthy people across ages. Study-level findings and limits: Changes in expanded clonotypes were possibly confounded, as the CMV status of donors was unknown.

Next came a second PCR, run for about 6 to 11 cycles, which used a sample-barcoded 5' primer along with a J-beta primer mix. MiXCR, run by TCRdb on the 5' RACE reads, gives a single entry per CDR3 protein. The top ten clones hold roughly 13% of a sample with about 670,000 distinct CDR3 sequences, approximately 52% of them seen once. This sequence was found in an elderly woman in good health. Sequenced sample: blood. The chain uses TRBV3-1 and TRBJ2-2, with 8 bases identical to TRBD1. The CDR3 coding sequence is TGTGCCAGCAGCCGGAACAGGGGGTTGGGGACCGGGGAGCTGTTTTTT. Protein sequence: CASSRNRGLGTGELFF.